These 29 T cell receptor beta chains were all obtained from the same sample, sequenced in a study of graft-versus-host responses after intestinal transplantation. These receptors have no identified antigens. Here immunoSEQ multiplex PCR was the method, and the copy in TCRdb shows in-frame clones only, minus some. The table includes 100,000 to 140,000 clones, approximately 90% detected once. This sample comprised unstimulated CD4+ T cells sorted from spleen or lymph node cells, obtained before transplant. Receptor source: a human donor who was the organ donor for an intestinal transplant.

As for this clone: A read error may produce the germline difference seen at one junction end. This sequence joins TRBV7-2 and TRBJ2-7; 9 nucleotides match TRBD2. CDR1 SGHTA and CDR2 FQGNSA come from the germline V gene. This CDR3 is 14 amino acids long. The CDR3 DNA follows: TGTGCCAGCAGATTAGCGGGGGCGGGAGAGGAGCAGTACTTC. Encoded protein: CASRLAGAGEEQYF.

V gene TRBV27 combines with J gene TRBJ1-4; TRBD1 aligns across 7 bases. Trimming took 3 bases from V and 2 from J; bases not matched to a gene: 12. This CDR3 region has 18 residues. The germline CDR1 and CDR2 sequences are MNHEY and SMNVEV (reference sequence). This chain's CDR3 is CASSFSRQGGATNEKLFF. The CDR3 coding sequence is TGTGCCAGCAGTTTTAGCCGACAGGGAGGTGCGACTAATGAAAAACTGTTTTTT.

The chain has TRBV2 and TRBJ1-5; D unclear. The CDR3 is 15 amino acids. Trimming took off 2 bases at V and 0 bases at J, with 8 bases between the two ends. Germline CDR1 and CDR2: SNHLY and FYNNEI. CDR3 sequence (DNA): TGTGCCAGCAGTGAATTTACTACTAGCAATCAGCCCCAGCATTTT. This codes for CASSEFTTSNQPQHF. Complete variable domain (other parts from reference TRBV2 and TRBJ1-5): EPEVTQTPSHQVTQMGQEVILRCVPISNHLYFYWYRQILGQKVEFLVSFYNNEISEKSEIFDDQFSVERPDGSNFTLKIRSTKLEDSAMYFCASSEFTTSNQPQHFGDGTRLSIL.

The chain joins TRBV4-1 to TRBJ2-3; TRBD2 matches 8 bases. The CDR3 totals 13 residues. V dropped 3 bases and J dropped 8; count of bases not matched to a gene: 4. Germline assignment: CDR1 MGHRA and CDR2 YSYEKL. The CDR3 DNA follows: TGCGCCAGCAGCCAGGCCGGGGGGGGTACGCAGTATTTT. Protein: CASSQAGGGTQYF.

The chain is built from TRBV11-2 and TRBJ2-3; 8 bases are a match to TRBD2. The CDR3 loop spans 15 amino acids. V gave up 4 bases and J gave up 4 bases; unmatched junction bases: 7. CDR1 SGHAT and CDR2 FQNNGV come from the germline V gene. CDR3 DNA: TGTGCCAGCAGCTCAGGACTAGCTGCCCCAGATACGCAGTATTTT. Translation gives CASSSGLAAPDTQYF.

The gene calls are TRBV6-1 and TRBJ2-7, with 8 bases lining up with TRBD1. V lost 5 bases, J lost 6 bases, and 12 bases stayed unmatched. This CDR3 has 15 residues. Per the germline V gene, CDR1 is MNHNS and CDR2 is SASEGT. The CDR3 region has the DNA TGTGCCAGCAGTCAACAGGGGGGAGGACGGCTCGAGCAGTACTTC. Amino acid sequence: CASSQQGGGRLEQYF.

The chain links TRBV29-1 to TRBJ1-3; D is undetermined. V lost 4 bases and J 0 bases, leaving 7 bases between the germline ends. The CDR3 runs 13 residues. The germline CDR1 and CDR2 sequences are SQVTM and ANQGSEA. CDR3 sequence reads: CSVGASSGNTIYF. Here the CDR3 DNA reads TGCAGCGTTGGGGCCAGCTCTGGAAACACCATATATTTT.

The CDR3 DNA reads as TGCGCCAGCAGCCAACCTACAACCGGGACAGGGAGAGGCTATGGCTACACCTTC. Protein product: CASSQPTTGTGRGYGYTF. This chain links TRBV5-1 with TRBJ1-2; TRBD1 matches 9 bases. The germline V gene encodes CDR1 SGHRS and CDR2 YFSETQ. CDR3 length equals 18 residues. With V trimmed by 4 bases and J by 4 bases, 17 bases remained unmatched. Drawing the rest from reference TRBV5-1 and TRBJ1-2, the complete variable domain is KAGVTQTPRYLIKTRGQQVTLSCSPISGHRSVSWYQQTPGQGLQFLFEYFSETQRNKGNFPGRFSGRQFSNSRSEMNVSTLELGDSALYLCASSQPTTGTGRGYGYTFGSGTRLTVV.

V usage is TRBV7-9 and J usage is TRBJ1-1; D perhaps matches TRBD1 (5 bases). Trimming took 0 bases from V and 4 from J, leaving 6 bases between them. The CDR3 is 13 amino acids. From germline, CDR1 is SEHNR and CDR2 FQNEAQ (reference sequence). CDR3 loop: CASSLAQGTEAFF. Here the CDR3 DNA reads TGTGCCAGCAGCTTAGCGCAGGGCACTGAAGCTTTCTTT.

The genes are TRBV7-9 and TRBJ1-1; the D gene is possibly TRBD1 (5 bases). V was pared by 5 bases and J by 3 bases, with 13 bases between. Germline assignment: CDR1 SEHNR and CDR2 FQNEAQ (reference sequence). The CDR3 has 14 residues. In nucleotides, the CDR3 is TGTGCCAGCAGCCAGGGCGTACGTTACACTGAAGCTTTCTTT. It specifies CASSQGVRYTEAFF.

The rearrangement links TRBV6-5 to TRBJ2-5; 12 nucleotides agree with TRBD2. CDR1 MNHEY and CDR2 SVGAGI come from the germline V gene. CDR3 length: 14 amino acids. V lost 6 bases to trimming and J lost 5 bases; unmatched junction nucleotides: 4. CDR3 in amino acids: CASRVLAGGETQYF. The DNA of the CDR3 is TGTGCCAGCAGGGTACTAGCGGGGGGTGAGACCCAGTACTTC.

The J gene is TRBJ2-3, the V gene TRBV6-5; weak D call: TRBD2 (6 bases). Germline CDR1 MNHEY, CDR2 SVGAGI. V lost 0 bases and J 3 bases, leaving 13 bases between the germline ends. The CDR3 spans 16 residues. The CDR3 loop is CASSYSHPGRTDTQYF. The CDR3 region has the DNA TGTGCCAGCAGTTACTCGCACCCTGGGAGGACAGATACGCAGTATTTT.

This chain links TRBV9 with TRBJ2-6; TRBD2 might be the D (5 bases). Germline assignment: CDR1 SGDLS and CDR2 YYNGEE. V was pared by 0 bases and J by 4 bases, with 8 bases between. The CDR3 is made up of 15 amino acids. The CDR3 is CASSVGRVGANVLTF. The DNA of the CDR3 is TGTGCCAGCAGCGTAGGGCGGGTCGGGGCCAACGTCCTGACTTTC.

The sample holds one count of this clone. The chain recombines TRBV6-1 with TRBJ1-2; the D is unclear. Germline CDR1 reads MNHNS; CDR2 reads SASEGT. CDR3 size: 15 residues. V was pared by 7 bases and J by 4 bases, with 19 bases between. This CDR3 is CASTTTPDGTYGYTF. CDR3 DNA: TGTGCCAGCACGACTACCCCGGACGGAACCTATGGCTACACCTTC.

In its sample, this clone was seen once. The chain combines TRBV5-1 with TRBJ2-1, with TRBD2 matching over 16 bases. CDR3 length: 20 amino acids. J gave up 4 bases and V 4 bases, and 14 bases lay outside the gene matches. Germline V lookup: CDR1 SGHRS, CDR2 YFSETQ. CDR3 protein: CASSPGTSGGALSLYNEQFF. The CDR3 DNA is TGCGCCAGCAGCCCGGGGACTAGCGGGGGGGCCCTCTCTTTATACAATGAGCAGTTCTTC. Full variable domain (remainder filled in from reference TRBV5-1 and TRBJ2-1): KAGVTQTPRYLIKTRGQQVTLSCSPISGHRSVSWYQQTPGQGLQFLFEYFSETQRNKGNFPGRFSGRQFSNSRSEMNVSTLELGDSALYLCASSPGTSGGALSLYNEQFFGPGTRLTVL.

The chain joins TRBV5-4 to TRBJ2-5; possible D gene TRBD1, 5 bases. V was clipped by 0 bases and J by 9 bases, with 9 bases between them. Germline V gene sequence: CDR1 SGHNT, CDR2 YYREEE (reference sequence). The CDR3 covers 12 residues. In nucleotides, the CDR3 is TGTGCCAGCAGCTTGGATGCAGGGCCCCAGTACTTC. It yields the protein CASSLDAGPQYF.

This clone was picked up a small number of times. CDR3 in DNA: TGTGCCAGCAGTGAAGCGGGGGCAGGGGCCCACGAGCAGTACTTC. This codes for CASSEAGAGAHEQYF. The V gene is TRBV6-1, the J gene TRBJ2-7; TRBD1 is a possible D gene (6 bases). Germline CDR1 MNHNS, CDR2 SASEGT. The length of the CDR3 is 15 residues. V was trimmed by 0 bases and J by 5 bases, leaving 14 bases between them.

The chain has TRBV6-1 and TRBJ2-1, with D perhaps TRBD1 or TRBD2 (6 bases each). The CDR3 has 14 amino acids. CDR1 MNHNS and CDR2 SASEGT come from the germline V gene. Deletions cut 1 base from V and 9 bases from J, with 13 bases between. This CDR3 reads CASSEGGADFEQFF. The CDR3 coding sequence is TGTGCCAGCAGTGAAGGGGGGGCCGATTTTGAGCAGTTCTTC.

V gene TRBV7-9 combines with J gene TRBJ2-7, with D maybe TRBD2 (6 bases). V was clipped by 4 bases and J by 3 bases, with 13 bases between them. The germline V gene has CDR1 SEHNR and CDR2 FQNEAQ (reference sequence). This CDR3 has 14 amino acids. CDR3 sequence: CASSSGVEFYEQYF. CDR3 sequence (DNA): TGTGCCAGCAGCTCGGGGGTCGAGTTCTACGAGCAGTACTTC.

The rearrangement links TRBV9 to TRBJ1-3; D possibly corresponds to TRBD1 (5 bases). The germline V and J ends were trimmed by 4 bases and 4 bases, with 15 bases remaining between them. Germline CDR1 and CDR2: SGDLS and YYNGEE. This CDR3 comprises 15 residues. CDR3 amino acids: CASSKPRETGNTIYF. The CDR3 DNA reads TGTGCCAGCAGCAAACCCAGGGAGACCGGAAACACCATATATTTT.

The rearrangement uses TRBV5-1 and TRBJ2-5, with a tentative D call TRBD2 (5 bases). The V and J ends lost 1 base and 4 bases respectively, with 11 bases between them. The CDR3 runs 14 residues. Looked up from germline, CDR1 is SGHRS and CDR2 is YFSETQ. The CDR3: CASSLRTSSETQYF. In DNA, the CDR3 is TGCGCCAGCAGCTTGAGGACTTCTTCAGAGACCCAGTACTTC.

V gene TRBV2 combines with J gene TRBJ1-2; TRBD1 matches 9 bases. Germline V CDR1 and CDR2: SNHLY, FYNNEI. CDR3 length equals 14 residues. V trimming: 5 bases; J trimming: 8 bases; junction bases outside the gene matches: 9. The CDR3 here is CASSPIQGARGYTF. The CDR3 bases are TGTGCCAGCAGTCCTATACAGGGGGCTCGAGGCTACACCTTC.

The chain recombines TRBV7-9 with TRBJ2-5; 10 nucleotides line up with TRBD1. From germline, CDR1 is SEHNR and CDR2 FQNEAQ (reference sequence). CDR3 length: 18 residues. The J segment lost 5 bases and the V segment lost 2 bases, leaving 14 bases of the junction unmatched. Here the CDR3 reads CASSLRTGGLGFVETQYF. As DNA, the CDR3 is TGTGCCAGCAGCTTAAGGACAGGGGGTTTGGGATTCGTGGAGACCCAGTACTTC.

The DNA of the CDR3 is TGTGCCAGCAGCTTGGGACAGTTCATTAGCACCGGGGAGCTGTTTTTT. Encoded protein: CASSLGQFISTGELFF. The rearrangement uses TRBV5-4 and TRBJ2-2; possibly TRBD1 for D (5 bases). Germline lookup yields CDR1 SGHNT and CDR2 YYREEE (reference sequence). CDR3 size: 16 residues. V was shortened by 0 bases and J by 4 bases, with 13 bases between the two germline ends.

This chain joins TRBV19 and TRBJ1-2; TRBD1 matches 9 bases. V was pared by 10 bases and J by 5 bases, with 8 bases of the junction left unmatched. CDR1 LNHDA and CDR2 SQIVND come from the germline V gene (reference sequence). There are 13 residues in the CDR3. CDR3 sequence: CATTGQGLYGYTF. CDR3 DNA sequence: TGTGCCACCACGGGACAGGGATTATATGGCTACACCTTC.

The gene calls are TRBV5-1 and TRBJ1-4; possible D gene TRBD1, 5 bases. Germline-derived CDR1 and CDR2 are SGHRS and YFSETQ. The CDR3 length is 14 residues. Between the trimmed V and J ends, which lost 5 bases and 8 bases, there was a span of 16 bases. CDR3 sequence: CASRGRLQEEKLFF. In DNA form, the CDR3 reads TGCGCCAGCAGGGGGCGACTGCAGGAGGAAAAACTGTTTTTT.

The genes are TRBV5-1 and TRBJ2-7; D is ambiguous. The length of the CDR3 is 14 residues. The V end lost 0 bases, the J end lost 0 bases, and 7 bases lay between the germline ends. Germline CDR1 and CDR2: SGHRS and YFSETQ. In DNA, the CDR3 is TGCGCCAGCAGCTTGGCGGGTAGCTCCTACGAGCAGTACTTC. Its translation: CASSLAGSSYEQYF.

The V and J genes are TRBV15 and TRBJ2-1, with D perhaps matching TRBD2 (5 bases). With 0 bases removed from V and 6 bases from J, the gap between germline ends came to 12 bases. Germline V gene sequence: CDR1 LNHNV, CDR2 YYDKDF (reference sequence). This CDR3 region has 15 residues. CDR3 sequence reads: CATSRDPGERNEQFF. Written as DNA, the CDR3 is TGTGCCACCAGCAGAGATCCCGGGGAACGCAATGAGCAGTTCTTC. The complete variable domain, with remaining parts taken from reference TRBV15 and TRBJ2-1, reads DAMVIQNPRYQVTQFGKPVTLSCSQTLNHNVMYWYQQKSSQAPKLLFHYYDKDFNNEADTPDNFQSRRPNTSFCFLDIRSPGLGDTAMYLCATSRDPGERNEQFFGPGTRLTVL.

In this sample, this clone turned up once. The genes are TRBV30 and TRBJ1-5, with D possibly matching TRBD1 (5 bases). Germline V gene data show CDR1 as GTSNPN and CDR2 as SVGIG (reference sequence). V lost 2 bases to trimming and J lost 0 bases, with 17 bases between them. The CDR3 has 17 residues. The CDR3 nucleotides read TGTGCCTGGAGTTCGATGACCCCCAGGGTTAGCAATCAGCCCCAGCATTTT. The encoded protein is CAWSSMTPRVSNQPQHF.